This TCR beta chain was profiled in a study of blood T cells in healthy people across ages. Findings and caveats of the study: Reliance upon unsorted PBMCs precluded definitive naive versus antigen-experienced comparison. TCR beta diversity tracked closely with naive T cell percentage.

The CDR3 is made up of 14 amino acids. Germline V CDR1 and CDR2: MNHNY, SVGAGI (reference sequence). V lost 10 bases, J lost 4 bases, and 18 bases lay in between. A note on this clonotype: Its cognate antigen is unknown.

Using a J-beta primer mix together with a sample-barcoded 5' primer, a second PCR was run for about 7 to 12 cycles. TCRdb reprocessed the 5' RACE reads with MiXCR, giving one entry per CDR3 protein. This table holds around 1,500,000 distinct CDR3 sequences, 28% found once. The origin of this receptor is a woman aged 30 to 39 in good health. Input material: blood. V is TRBV6-6 and J is TRBJ2-3; D is tentatively TRBD1 or TRBD2 (6 bases each). CDR3 sequence (DNA): TGTGCCATCACCCTTCTGGGGGGCGCAGATACGCAGTATTTT. Translated, it gives CAITLLGGADTQYF.